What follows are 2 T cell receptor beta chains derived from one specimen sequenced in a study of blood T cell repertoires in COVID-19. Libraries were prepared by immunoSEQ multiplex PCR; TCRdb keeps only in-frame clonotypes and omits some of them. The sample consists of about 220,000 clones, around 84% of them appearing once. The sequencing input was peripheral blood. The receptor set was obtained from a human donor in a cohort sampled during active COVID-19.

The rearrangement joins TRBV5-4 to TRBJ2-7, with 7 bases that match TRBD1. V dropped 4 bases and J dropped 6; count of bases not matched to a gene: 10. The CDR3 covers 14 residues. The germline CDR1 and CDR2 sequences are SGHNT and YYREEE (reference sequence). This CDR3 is CASSQRQGRFEQYF. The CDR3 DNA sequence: TGTGCCAGCAGCCAAAGACAGGGTAGGTTCGAGCAGTACTTC.

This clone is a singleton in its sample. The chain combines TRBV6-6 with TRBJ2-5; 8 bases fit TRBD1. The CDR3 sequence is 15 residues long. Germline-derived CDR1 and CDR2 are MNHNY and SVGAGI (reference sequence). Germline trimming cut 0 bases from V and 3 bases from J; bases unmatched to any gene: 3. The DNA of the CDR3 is TGTGCCAGCAGTTACTCGGGGACAGGTAAAGAGACCCAGTACTTC. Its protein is CASSYSGTGKETQYF.